A selection of T cell receptor beta chains follows, all from one sample in a study of blood T cell repertoires in COVID-19. Assay used: immunoSEQ multiplex PCR; TCRdb lists only in-frame clones, some missing. This repertoire shows approximately 200,000 clones, 70% to 90% found once; its top ten account for more than 4%. Input material: PBMCs or T cells enriched from blood (not recorded which). The source of these receptors is a woman aged 25 to 39 who had been exposed to COVID-19. CDR3s include the opening cysteine and the closing phenylalanine or tryptophan. Fields, in order: J gene, D gene, V gene, clone size, CDR3 protein, CDR3 DNA. A D gene is named only where the DNA matches it firmly. A row's size may be missing; if present it is once, few, many or a size class.

TRBJ2-2 | TRBD1 | TRBV9 | - | CASSSRTGNGGELFF | TGTGCCAGCAGCTCTAGGACAGGGAATGGCGGGGAGCTGTTTTTT
TRBJ1-3 | TRBD1 | TRBV11-2 | - | CASSSTGEIGNTIYF | TGTGCCAGCAGCTCCACAGGGGAAATTGGAAACACCATATATTTT
TRBJ1-2 | - | TRBV29-1 | - | CSVEQGLGYGYTF | TGCAGCGTCGAACAGGGATTGGGCTATGGCTACACCTTC
TRBJ2-4 | - | TRBV2 | - | CASSETQTNARNIQYF | TGTGCCAGCAGTGAGACACAGACGAACGCCCGAAACATTCAGTACTTC
TRBJ1-1 | - | TRBV18 | - | CASSPNWNTEAFF | TGTGCCAGCTCTCCCAATTGGAACACTGAAGCTTTCTTT
TRBJ2-7 | - | TRBV15 | - | CATSREVDYEQYF | TGTGCCACCAGCAGAGAGGTAGACTACGAGCAGTACTTC
TRBJ1-1 | - | TRBV7-9 | - | CASSWRRREAFF | TGTGCCAGCAGCTGGCGAAGGAGGGAAGCTTTCTTT
TRBJ1-6 | - | TRBV27 | - | CASSFYSYNSPLHF | TGTGCCAGCAGTTTTTACTCCTATAATTCACCCCTCCACTTT
TRBJ2-6 | - | TRBV6-5 | - | CASKRTSGANVLTF | TGTGCCAGCAAAAGGACATCTGGGGCCAACGTCCTGACTTTC
TRBJ1-6 | - | TRBV11-2 | - | CASSLVAGDNSPLHF | TGTGCCAGCAGCTTAGTGGCAGGGGATAATTCACCCCTCCACTTT
TRBJ1-6 | TRBD1 | TRBV12-5 | - | CASGKTKLQGAGGDSPLHF | TGTGCTAGTGGCAAGACCAAACTTCAGGGGGCCGGTGGGGATTCACCCCTCCACTTT
TRBJ1-1 | - | TRBV2 | - | CASTEGDWLAFF | TGTGCCAGCACCGAAGGGGATTGGCTGGCTTTCTTT
TRBJ2-7 | - | TRBV27 | - | CASSSTGSIEQYF | TGTGCCAGCAGTTCTACAGGGTCCATCGAGCAGTACTTC
TRBJ1-2 | TRBD1 | TRBV25-1 | - | CASTQGGGYTF | TGTGCCAGCACTCAGGGGGGCGGCTACACCTTC
TRBJ1-5 | - | TRBV30 | few | CAWSFSSGAGQPQHF | TGTGCCTGGAGTTTTTCATCTGGGGCGGGACAGCCCCAGCATTTT
TRBJ1-2 | - | TRBV5-8 | once | CASSTRSRSDGYTF | TGTGCCAGCAGCACGCGGTCCCGTTCGGATGGCTACACCTTC
TRBJ1-1 | - | TRBV29-1 | - | CSGGGNTEAFF | TGCAGCGGCGGGGGCAACACTGAAGCTTTCTTT
TRBJ2-7 | - | TRBV7-8 | - | CASSLDGGQGFGYEQYF | TGTGCCAGCAGCTTAGACGGGGGGCAGGGCTTCGGCTACGAGCAGTACTTC
TRBJ1-2 | - | TRBV20-1 | - | CSAPDTYGYTF | TGCAGTGCGCCTGACACCTATGGCTACACCTTC
TRBJ2-6 | TRBD1 | TRBV3-1/TRBV3-2 | - | CASSQRGQWGANVLTF | TGTGCCAGCAGCCAACGGGGACAGTGGGGGGCCAACGTCCTGACTTTC
TRBJ2-6 | - | TRBV23-1 | - | CAAGSSGANVLTF | TGCGCCGCGGGAAGCTCTGGGGCCAACGTCCTGACTTTC
TRBJ1-2 | - | TRBV3-1/TRBV3-2 | - | CASSQRRNYGYTF | TGTGCCAGCAGCCAACGGCGGAACTATGGCTACACCTTC
TRBJ2-7 | - | TRBV7-8 | - | CASSLRAGESYEQYF | TGTGCCAGCAGCTTACGGGCAGGGGAATCCTACGAGCAGTACTTC
TRBJ2-3 | - | TRBV15 | - | CATSRELASTDTQYF | TGTGCCACCAGCAGAGAGCTGGCTAGCACAGATACGCAGTATTTT
TRBJ1-1 | TRBD1 | TRBV10-3 | - | CAIEGQGGEAFF | TGTGCCATCGAGGGACAGGGAGGAGAAGCTTTCTTT
TRBJ2-7 | TRBD1 | TRBV6-5 | - | CASSYSRDRAAYEQYF | TGTGCCAGCAGTTACTCGAGGGACAGGGCCGCCTACGAGCAGTACTTC
TRBJ2-1 | - | TRBV10-3 | - | CAIMGGGTYNEQFF | TGTGCCATCATGGGGGGGGGCACCTACAATGAGCAGTTCTTC
TRBJ1-2 | - | TRBV3-1/TRBV3-2 | - | CASSPSWGEGWNYGYTF | TGTGCCAGCAGCCCGTCATGGGGCGAAGGTTGGAACTATGGCTACACCTTC
TRBJ1-2 | - | TRBV7-6 | - | CASSPNVLRYTF | TGTGCCAGCAGCCCTAACGTGTTGCGCTACACCTTC
TRBJ1-5 | TRBD1 | TRBV5-8 | - | CASSRPRGRRQEQPQHF | TGTGCCAGCAGCCGACCCAGGGGGCGCCGCCAAGAACAGCCCCAGCATTTT
TRBJ2-1 | TRBD2 | TRBV7-7 | - | CASSLSAGSQYNEQFF | TGTGCTAGCAGCTTATCAGCGGGGAGTCAATACAATGAGCAGTTCTTC
TRBJ1-2 | - | TRBV3-1/TRBV3-2 | once | CASSQVSFGGSYGYTF | TGTGCCAGCAGCCAAGTCAGTTTTGGCGGTTCCTATGGCTACACCTTC
TRBJ1-6 | TRBD1 | TRBV19 | - | CASSKDREDGSPLHF | TGTGCCAGTAGTAAGGACAGGGAGGATGGTTCACCCCTCCACTTT
TRBJ1-1 | TRBD1 | TRBV5-8 | - | CASSKGQGNTEAFF | TGTGCCAGCAGCAAGGGACAGGGGAACACTGAAGCTTTCTTT
TRBJ1-2 | TRBD1 | TRBV24-1 | once | CATSEPQGGYTF | TGTGCCACCAGTGAGCCACAGGGGGGCTACACCTTC
TRBJ1-3 | - | TRBV5-1 | - | CASSLGAHSGNTIYF | TGCGCCAGCAGCTTGGGGGCCCACTCTGGAAACACCATATATTTT
TRBJ2-5 | - | TRBV19 | - | CASSDLTGQETQYF | TGTGCCAGTAGTGACCTCACGGGGCAAGAGACCCAGTACTTC
TRBJ1-1 | - | TRBV5-1 | - | CASRKGQLNTEAFF | TGCGCCAGCAGGAAGGGACAACTGAACACTGAAGCTTTCTTT
TRBJ1-5 | - | TRBV4-1 | - | CASSQDVQGGNQPQHF | TGCGCCAGCAGCCAAGATGTTCAAGGGGGTAATCAGCCCCAGCATTTT
TRBJ2-1 | - | TRBV21-1 | - | CASSKARSGGGFNEQFF | TGTGCCAGCAGCAAAGCGAGGTCAGGGGGCGGCTTCAATGAGCAGTTCTTC
TRBJ2-7 | - | TRBV11-3 | - | CASSHQGSLLYEQYF | TGTGCCAGCAGCCACCAGGGATCCCTTCTCTACGAGCAGTACTTC
TRBJ1-2 | - | TRBV9 | few | CASSVGVNRESYTF | TGTGCCAGCAGCGTAGGAGTCAACCGAGAGAGCTACACCTTC
TRBJ1-6 | - | TRBV4-1 | - | CASSQEAITDNNSPLHF | TGCGCCAGCAGCCAAGAGGCCATAACAGATAATAATTCACCCCTCCACTTT
TRBJ2-7 | TRBD1 | TRBV5-1 | - | CASSREGARSYEQYF | TGCGCCAGCAGCCGCGAGGGGGCGCGGTCCTACGAGCAGTACTTC
TRBJ1-1 | TRBD1 | TRBV11-3 | few | CASRPRQGNTEAFF | TGTGCCAGCAGGCCCCGACAGGGGAACACTGAAGCTTTCTTT
TRBJ2-3 | - | TRBV7-9 | few | CASGAVTDTQYF | TGTGCCAGCGGGGCGGTCACAGATACGCAGTATTTT
TRBJ1-2 | - | TRBV3-1/TRBV3-2 | once | CASSQDSGGLTSYGYTF | TGTGCCAGCAGCCAAGATTCGGGGGGACTCACTAGCTATGGCTACACCTTC